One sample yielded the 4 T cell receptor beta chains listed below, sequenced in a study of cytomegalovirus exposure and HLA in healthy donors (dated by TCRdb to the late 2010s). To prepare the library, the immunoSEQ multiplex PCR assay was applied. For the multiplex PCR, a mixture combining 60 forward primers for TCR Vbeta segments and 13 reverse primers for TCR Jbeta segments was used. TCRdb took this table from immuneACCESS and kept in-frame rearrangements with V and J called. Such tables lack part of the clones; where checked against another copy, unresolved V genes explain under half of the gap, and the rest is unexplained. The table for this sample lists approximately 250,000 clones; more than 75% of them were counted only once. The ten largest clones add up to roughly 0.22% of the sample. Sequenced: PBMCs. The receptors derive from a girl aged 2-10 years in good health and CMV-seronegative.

The CDR3 loop reads CASSSPLTGPYTDTQYF. CDR3 bases: TGTGCCAGTAGTTCCCCTCTGACAGGTCCATACACAGATACGCAGTATTTT. The chain employs TRBV19 and TRBJ2-3; D possibly corresponds to TRBD1 (6 bases). The CDR3 totals 17 residues. V lost 5 bases to trimming and J lost 2 bases, with 20 bases between them. The germline CDR1 and CDR2 sequences are LNHDA and SQIVND (reference sequence).

Written as DNA, the CDR3 is TGCGCCAGCAGCTTGAACTTGATCCTAGCGGGAAATCTCTACGAGCAGTACTTC. This gives the protein CASSLNLILAGNLYEQYF. The rearrangement links TRBV5-1 to TRBJ2-5, with 9 bases identical to TRBD2. The J call may be faulty, since TRBJ2-7 better matches the DNA end. Germline lookup yields CDR1 SGHRS and CDR2 YFSETQ. This CDR3 is 18 amino acids long.

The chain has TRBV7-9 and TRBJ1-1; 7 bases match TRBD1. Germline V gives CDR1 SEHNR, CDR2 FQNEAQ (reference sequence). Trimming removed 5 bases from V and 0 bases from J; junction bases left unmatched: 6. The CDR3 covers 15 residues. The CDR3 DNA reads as TGTGCCAGCAGCGCCCGACAGGGTTTGAACACTGAAGCTTTCTTT. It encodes CASSARQGLNTEAFF. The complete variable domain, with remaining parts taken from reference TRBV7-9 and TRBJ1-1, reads DTGVSQNPRHKITKRGQNVTFRCDPISEHNRLYWYRQTLGQGPEFLTYFQNEAQLEKSRLLSDRFSAERPKGSFSTLEIQRTEQGDSAMYLCASSARQGLNTEAFFGQGTRLTVV.

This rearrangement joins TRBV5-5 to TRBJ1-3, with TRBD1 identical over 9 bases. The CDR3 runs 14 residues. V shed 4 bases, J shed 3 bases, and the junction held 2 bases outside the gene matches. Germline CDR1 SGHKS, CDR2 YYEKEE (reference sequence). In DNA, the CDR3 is TGTGCCAGCAGCCGGGGACAGGGTGGAAACACCATATATTTT. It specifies CASSRGQGGNTIYF.